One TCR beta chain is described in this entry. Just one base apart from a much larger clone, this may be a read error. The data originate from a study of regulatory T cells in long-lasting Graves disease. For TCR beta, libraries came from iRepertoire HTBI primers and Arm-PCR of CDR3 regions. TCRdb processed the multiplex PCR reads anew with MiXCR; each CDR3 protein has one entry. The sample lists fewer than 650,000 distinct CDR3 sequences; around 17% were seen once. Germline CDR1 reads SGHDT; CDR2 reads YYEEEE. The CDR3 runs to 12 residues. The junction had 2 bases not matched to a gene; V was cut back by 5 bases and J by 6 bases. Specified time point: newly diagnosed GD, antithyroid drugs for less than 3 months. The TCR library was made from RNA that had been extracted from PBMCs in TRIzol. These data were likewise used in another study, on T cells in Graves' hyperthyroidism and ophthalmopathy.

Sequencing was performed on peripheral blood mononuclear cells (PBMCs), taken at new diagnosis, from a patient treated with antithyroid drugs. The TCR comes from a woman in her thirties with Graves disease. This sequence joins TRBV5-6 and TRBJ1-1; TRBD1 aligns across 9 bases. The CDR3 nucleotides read TGTGCCAGCAGTCGGGACAGGGCTGAAGCTTTCTTT. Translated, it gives CASSRDRAEAFF.